This T cell receptor (beta chain) was identified in a study of CD8 T cells in Susac syndrome. The CDR3 loop spans 13 amino acids. Trimming stripped 6 bases from V and 3 bases from J, with 12 bases between. Germline V lookup: CDR1 DFQATT, CDR2 SNEGSKA (reference sequence). RNA, at roughly 0.45 to 1 ug, was reverse transcribed with random hexamers. TCRdb itself ran the immunoSEQ multiplex PCR reads through MiXCR, one entry per CDR3 protein. The repertoire holds roughly 200,000 distinct CDR3 sequences, about 95% seen once, with less than 0.12% in the top ten. The chain carries TRBV20-1 and TRBJ2-1; tentative D call: TRBD2 (6 bases). This receptor was identified in a human donor in good health. The sample was CD4+ T cells from PBMCs. DNA for the CDR3: TGCAGTGCCAGCCCCGGGGGCTACAATGAGCAGTTCTTC. This codes for CSASPGGYNEQFF.